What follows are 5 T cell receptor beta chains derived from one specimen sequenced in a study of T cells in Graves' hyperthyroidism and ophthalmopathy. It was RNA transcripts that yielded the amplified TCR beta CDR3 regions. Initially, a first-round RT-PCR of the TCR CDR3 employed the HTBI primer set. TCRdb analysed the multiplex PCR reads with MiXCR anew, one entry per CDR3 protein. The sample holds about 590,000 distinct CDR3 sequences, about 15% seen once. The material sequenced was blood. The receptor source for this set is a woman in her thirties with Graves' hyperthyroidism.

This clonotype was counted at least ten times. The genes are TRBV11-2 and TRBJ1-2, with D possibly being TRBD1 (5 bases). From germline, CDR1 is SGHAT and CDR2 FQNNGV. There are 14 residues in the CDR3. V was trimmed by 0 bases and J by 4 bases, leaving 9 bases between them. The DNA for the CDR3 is TGTGCCAGCAGCTTAGATAGACAGTCCTATGGCTACACCTTC. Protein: CASSLDRQSYGYTF.

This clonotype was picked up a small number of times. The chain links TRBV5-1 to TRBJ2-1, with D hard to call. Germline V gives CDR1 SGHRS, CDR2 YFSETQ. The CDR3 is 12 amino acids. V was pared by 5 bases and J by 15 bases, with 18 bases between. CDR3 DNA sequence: TGCGCCAGCAGTGTAAGCGCCCTAGGGCTGTTCTTC. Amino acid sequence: CASSVSALGLFF.

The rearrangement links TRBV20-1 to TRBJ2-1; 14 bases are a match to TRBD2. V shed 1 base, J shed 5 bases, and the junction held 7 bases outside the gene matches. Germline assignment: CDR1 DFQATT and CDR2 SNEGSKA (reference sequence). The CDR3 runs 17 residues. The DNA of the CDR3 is TGCAGTGCTAGAGGGGGACTAGCGGGAGAGAGGGACAATGAGCAGTTCTTC. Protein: CSARGGLAGERDNEQFF.

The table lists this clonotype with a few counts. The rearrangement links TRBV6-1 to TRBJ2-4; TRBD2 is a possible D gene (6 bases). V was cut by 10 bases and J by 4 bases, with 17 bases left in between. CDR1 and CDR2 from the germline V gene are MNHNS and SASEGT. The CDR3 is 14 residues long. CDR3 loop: CATWDFTNKNIQYF. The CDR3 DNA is TGTGCCACCTGGGACTTCACGAATAAAAACATTCAGTACTTC.

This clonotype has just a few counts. The CDR3 nucleotides are TGTGCCAGCAGCGTAGCTGGCGGGGGTGAGCAGTTCTTC. Its protein product is CASSVAGGGEQFF. The chain uses TRBV9 and TRBJ2-1; 7 positions match TRBD2. Germline V gene data show CDR1 as SGDLS and CDR2 as YYNGEE. The ends lost 0 bases at V and 9 bases at J; junction bases unmatched: 3. This CDR3 spans 13 amino acids.